This T cell receptor (beta chain) was recovered during a study of cytomegalovirus exposure and HLA in healthy donors. PCR was performed using 60 Vbeta and 13 Jbeta primers. Profiled with immunoSEQ multiplex PCR; TCRdb holds only in-frame clones, not every one. The sample consists of about 200,000 clones, approximately 85% of them appearing once. Germline V lookup: CDR1 SGHTA, CDR2 FQGNSA. CDR3 length equals 14 residues. Trimming stripped 0 bases from V and 2 bases from J, with 5 bases between. V and J are TRBV7-2 and TRBJ2-1, with no clear D. The source material was PBMCs. The TCR sequence derives from a woman aged 50 to 60 in good health and CMV-seronegative. The CDR3 protein is CASSLALPYNEQFF. CDR3 nucleotides: TGTGCCAGCAGCTTAGCACTTCCCTACAATGAGCAGTTCTTC.